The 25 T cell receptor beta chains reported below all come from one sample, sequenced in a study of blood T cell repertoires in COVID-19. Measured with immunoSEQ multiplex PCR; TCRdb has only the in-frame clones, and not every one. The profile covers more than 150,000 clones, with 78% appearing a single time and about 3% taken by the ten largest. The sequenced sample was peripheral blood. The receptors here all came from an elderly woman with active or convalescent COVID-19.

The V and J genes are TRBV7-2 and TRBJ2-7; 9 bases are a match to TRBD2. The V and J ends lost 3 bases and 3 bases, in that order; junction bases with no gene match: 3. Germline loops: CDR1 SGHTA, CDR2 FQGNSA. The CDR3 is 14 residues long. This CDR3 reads CASSFQRGDYEQYF. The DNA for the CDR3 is TGTGCCAGCAGCTTCCAGCGGGGGGACTACGAGCAGTACTTC.

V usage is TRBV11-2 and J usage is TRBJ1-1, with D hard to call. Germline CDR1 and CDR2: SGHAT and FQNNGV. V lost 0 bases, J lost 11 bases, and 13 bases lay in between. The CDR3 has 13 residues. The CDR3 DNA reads TGTGCCAGCAGCTTAGAGCCCCTTTCTATTGCTTTCTTT. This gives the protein CASSLEPLSIAFF.

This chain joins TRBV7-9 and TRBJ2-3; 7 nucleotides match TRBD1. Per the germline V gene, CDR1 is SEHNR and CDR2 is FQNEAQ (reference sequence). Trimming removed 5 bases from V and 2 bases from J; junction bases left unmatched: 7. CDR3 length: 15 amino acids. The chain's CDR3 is CASSKRTGFTDTQYF. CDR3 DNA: TGTGCCAGCAGCAAAAGGACAGGCTTCACAGATACGCAGTATTTT.

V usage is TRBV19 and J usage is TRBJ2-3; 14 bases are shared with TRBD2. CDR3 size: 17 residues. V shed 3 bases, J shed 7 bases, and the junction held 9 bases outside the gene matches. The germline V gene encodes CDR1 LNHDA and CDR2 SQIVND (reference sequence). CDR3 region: CASSMRLAGGPGYTQYF. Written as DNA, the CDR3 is TGTGCCAGTAGTATGAGACTAGCGGGGGGGCCTGGATATACGCAGTATTTT.

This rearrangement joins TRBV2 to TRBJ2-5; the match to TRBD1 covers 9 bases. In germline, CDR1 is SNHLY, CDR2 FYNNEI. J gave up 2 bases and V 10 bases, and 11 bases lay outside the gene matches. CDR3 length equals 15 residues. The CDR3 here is CATKNTGQGQETQYF. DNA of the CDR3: TGTGCCACTAAGAATACGGGACAGGGACAAGAGACCCAGTACTTC.

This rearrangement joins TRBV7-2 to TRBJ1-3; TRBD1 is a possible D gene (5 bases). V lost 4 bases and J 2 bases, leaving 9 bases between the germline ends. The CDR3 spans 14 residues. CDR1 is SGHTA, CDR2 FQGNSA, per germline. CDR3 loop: CASSYSGTGNTIYF. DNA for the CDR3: TGTGCCAGCAGCTACTCAGGGACTGGAAACACCATATATTTT.

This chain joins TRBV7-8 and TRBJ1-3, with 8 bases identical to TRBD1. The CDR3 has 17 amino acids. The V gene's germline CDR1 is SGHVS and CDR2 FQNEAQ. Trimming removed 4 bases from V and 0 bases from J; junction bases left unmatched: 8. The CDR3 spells CASSSTGTGSSGNTIYF. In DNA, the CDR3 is TGTGCCAGCAGCTCGACCGGGACAGGTTCCTCTGGAAACACCATATATTTT.

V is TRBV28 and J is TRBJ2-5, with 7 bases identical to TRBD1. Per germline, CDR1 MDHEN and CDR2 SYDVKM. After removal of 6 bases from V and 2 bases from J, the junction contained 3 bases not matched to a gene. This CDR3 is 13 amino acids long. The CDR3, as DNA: TGTGCCAGCAGGACAGGGTGGCAAGAGACCCAGTACTTC. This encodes CASRTGWQETQYF.

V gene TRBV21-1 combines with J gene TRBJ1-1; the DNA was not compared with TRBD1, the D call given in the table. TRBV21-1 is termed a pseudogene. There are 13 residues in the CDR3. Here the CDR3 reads CASSKQGITEAFF. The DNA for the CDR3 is TGTGCCAGCAGCAAACAGGGTATCACTGAAGCTTTCTTT.

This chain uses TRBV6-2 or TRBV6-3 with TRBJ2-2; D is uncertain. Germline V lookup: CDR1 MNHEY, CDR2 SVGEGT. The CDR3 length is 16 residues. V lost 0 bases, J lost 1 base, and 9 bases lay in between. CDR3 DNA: TGTGCCAGCAGTTACTCGCGCAGGATGAACACCGGGGAGCTGTTTTTT. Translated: CASSYSRRMNTGELFF.

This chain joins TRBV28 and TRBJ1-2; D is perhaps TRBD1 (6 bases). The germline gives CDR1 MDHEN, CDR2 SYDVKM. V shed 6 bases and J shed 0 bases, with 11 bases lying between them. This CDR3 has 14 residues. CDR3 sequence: CASSWGQANYGYTF. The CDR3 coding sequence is TGTGCCAGCAGCTGGGGGCAGGCTAACTATGGCTACACCTTC.

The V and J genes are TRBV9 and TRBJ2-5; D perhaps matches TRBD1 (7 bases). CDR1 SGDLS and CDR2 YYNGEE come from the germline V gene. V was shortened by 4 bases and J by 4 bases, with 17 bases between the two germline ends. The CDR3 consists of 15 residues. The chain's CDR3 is CASSLRGVGRETQYF. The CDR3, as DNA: TGTGCCAGCAGCCTCAGGGGGGTGGGGAGAGAGACCCAGTACTTC.

The CDR3 here is CASSWDRGRYEPQHF. CDR3 DNA sequence: TGTGCCAGCAGTTGGGACAGGGGGCGATATGAGCCCCAGCATTTT. The chain has TRBV28 and TRBJ1-5, with TRBD1 matching over 12 bases. The CDR3 has 15 residues. Germline loops: CDR1 MDHEN, CDR2 SYDVKM. V lost 4 bases, J lost 8 bases, and 6 bases stayed unmatched. Full variable domain (outside the CDR3, taken from reference TRBV28 and TRBJ1-5): DVKVTQSSRYLVKRTGEKVFLECVQDMDHENMFWYRQDPGLGLRLIYFSYDVKMKEKGDIPEGYSVSREKKERFSLILESASTNQTSMYLCASSWDRGRYEPQHFGDGTRLSIL.

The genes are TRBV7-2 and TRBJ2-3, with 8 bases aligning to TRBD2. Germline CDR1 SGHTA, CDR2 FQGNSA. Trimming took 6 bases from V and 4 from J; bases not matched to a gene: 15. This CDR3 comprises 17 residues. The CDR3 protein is CASRPGLGINAADTQYF. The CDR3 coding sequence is TGTGCCAGCAGGCCGGGACTAGGGATAAACGCGGCAGATACGCAGTATTTT.

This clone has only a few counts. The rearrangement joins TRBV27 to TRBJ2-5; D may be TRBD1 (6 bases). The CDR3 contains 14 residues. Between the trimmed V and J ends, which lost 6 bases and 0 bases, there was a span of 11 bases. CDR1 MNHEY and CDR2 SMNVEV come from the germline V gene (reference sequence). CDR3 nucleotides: TGTGCCAGCAGCGTAACAGGGTACCAAGAGACCCAGTACTTC. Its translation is CASSVTGYQETQYF.

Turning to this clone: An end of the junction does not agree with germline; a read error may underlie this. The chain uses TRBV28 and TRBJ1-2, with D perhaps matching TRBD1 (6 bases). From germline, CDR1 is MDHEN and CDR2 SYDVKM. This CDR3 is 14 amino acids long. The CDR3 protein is CASRNQGQNFGYTF. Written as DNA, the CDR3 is TGTGCCAGCAGGAACCAAGGACAGAACTTTGGCTACACCTTC.

CDR3 region: CASSQAGGTNEKLFF. The DNA of the CDR3 is TGTGCCAGCAGCCAGGCAGGGGGAACTAATGAAAAACTGTTTTTT. The rearrangement joins TRBV5-4 to TRBJ1-4, with 7 bases fitting TRBD1. This CDR3 region has 15 residues. Trimming took 4 bases from V and 1 from J; bases not matched to a gene: 4. The V gene's germline CDR1 is SGHNT and CDR2 YYREEE (reference sequence).

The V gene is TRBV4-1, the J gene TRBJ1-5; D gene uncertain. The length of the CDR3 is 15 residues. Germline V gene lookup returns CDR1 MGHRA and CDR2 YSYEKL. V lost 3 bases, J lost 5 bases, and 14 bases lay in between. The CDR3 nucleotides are TGCGCCAGCAGCCAGTGGGGAGATTACTATCAGCCCCAGCATTTT. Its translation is CASSQWGDYYQPQHF.

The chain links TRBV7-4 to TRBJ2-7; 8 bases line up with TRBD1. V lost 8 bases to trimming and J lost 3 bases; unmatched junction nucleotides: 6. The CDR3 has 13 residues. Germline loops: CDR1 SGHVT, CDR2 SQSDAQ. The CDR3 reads CASDDRGGYEQYF. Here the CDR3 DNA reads TGTGCCAGCGACGACAGGGGCGGCTACGAGCAGTACTTC.

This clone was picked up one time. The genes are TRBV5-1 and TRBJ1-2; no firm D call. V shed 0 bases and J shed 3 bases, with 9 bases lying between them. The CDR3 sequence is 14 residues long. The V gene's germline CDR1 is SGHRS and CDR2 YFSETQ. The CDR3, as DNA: TGCGCCAGCAGCTTGGCCAGCGCGGACTATGGCTACACCTTC. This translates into CASSLASADYGYTF.

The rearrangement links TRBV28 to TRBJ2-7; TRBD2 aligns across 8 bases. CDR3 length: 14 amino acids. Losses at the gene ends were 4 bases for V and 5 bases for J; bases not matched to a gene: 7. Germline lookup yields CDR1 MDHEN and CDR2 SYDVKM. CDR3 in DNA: TGTGCCAGCAGTTCCGGGGGGGCAGTCGACGAGCAGTACTTC. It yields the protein CASSSGGAVDEQYF.

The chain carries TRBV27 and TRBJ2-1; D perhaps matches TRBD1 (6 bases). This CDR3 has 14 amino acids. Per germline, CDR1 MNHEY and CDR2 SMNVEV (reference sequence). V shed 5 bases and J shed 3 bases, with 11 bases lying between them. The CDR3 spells CASSRPDSYNEQFF. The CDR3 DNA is TGTGCCAGCAGTCGGCCGGACAGCTACAATGAGCAGTTCTTC.

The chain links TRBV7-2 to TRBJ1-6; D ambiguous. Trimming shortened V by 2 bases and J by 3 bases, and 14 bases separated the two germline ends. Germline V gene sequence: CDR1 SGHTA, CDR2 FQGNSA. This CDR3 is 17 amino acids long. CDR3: CASSLTIINSYNSPLHF. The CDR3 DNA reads TGTGCCAGCAGCTTAACCATCATCAACAGCTATAATTCACCCCTCCACTTT.

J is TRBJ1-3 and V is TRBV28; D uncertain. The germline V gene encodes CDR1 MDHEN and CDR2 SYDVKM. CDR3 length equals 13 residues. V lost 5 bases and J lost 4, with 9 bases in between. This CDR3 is CASSPGLGNTIYF. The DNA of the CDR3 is TGTGCCAGCAGTCCAGGTCTCGGAAACACCATATATTTT. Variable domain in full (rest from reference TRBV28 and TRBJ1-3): DVKVTQSSRYLVKRTGEKVFLECVQDMDHENMFWYRQDPGLGLRLIYFSYDVKMKEKGDIPEGYSVSREKKERFSLILESASTNQTSMYLCASSPGLGNTIYFGEGSWLTVV.

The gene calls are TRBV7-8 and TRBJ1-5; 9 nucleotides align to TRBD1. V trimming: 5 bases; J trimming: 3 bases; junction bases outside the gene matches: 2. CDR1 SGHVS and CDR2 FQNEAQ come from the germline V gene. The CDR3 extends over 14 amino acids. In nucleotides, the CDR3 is TGTGCCAGCAGCCGGACAGGGGCCAATCAGCCCCAGCATTTT. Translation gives CASSRTGANQPQHF.